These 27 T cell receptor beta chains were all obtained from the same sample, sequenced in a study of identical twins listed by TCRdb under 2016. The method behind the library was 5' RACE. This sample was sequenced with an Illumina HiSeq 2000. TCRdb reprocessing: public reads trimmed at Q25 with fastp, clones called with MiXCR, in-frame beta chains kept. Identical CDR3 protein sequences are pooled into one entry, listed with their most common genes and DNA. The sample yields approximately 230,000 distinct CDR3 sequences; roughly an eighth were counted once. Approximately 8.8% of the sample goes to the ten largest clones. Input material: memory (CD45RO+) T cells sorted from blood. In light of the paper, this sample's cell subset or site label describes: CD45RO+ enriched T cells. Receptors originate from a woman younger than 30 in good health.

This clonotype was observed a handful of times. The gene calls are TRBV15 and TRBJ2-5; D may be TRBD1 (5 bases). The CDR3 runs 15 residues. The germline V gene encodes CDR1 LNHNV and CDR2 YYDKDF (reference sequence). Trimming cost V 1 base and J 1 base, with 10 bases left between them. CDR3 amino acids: CATSRARAGQETQYF. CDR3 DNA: TGTGCCACCAGCAGAGCCAGGGCAGGCCAAGAGACCCAGTACTTC.

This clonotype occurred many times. The CDR3 DNA sequence: TGTGCCAGCAGCCCATCAGGGGCCAGCTCTGGGGCCAACGTCCTGACTTTC. Translating it yields CASSPSGASSGANVLTF. The chain combines TRBV5-5 with TRBJ2-6, with D perhaps TRBD1 (6 bases). The CDR3 is 17 amino acids. Trimming removed 4 bases at V and 0 bases at J, with 14 bases between. Germline V lookup: CDR1 SGHKS, CDR2 YYEKEE (reference sequence).

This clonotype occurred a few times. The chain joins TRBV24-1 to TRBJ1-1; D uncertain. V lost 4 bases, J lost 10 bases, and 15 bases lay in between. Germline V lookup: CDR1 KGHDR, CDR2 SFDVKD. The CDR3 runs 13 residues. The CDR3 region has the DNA TGTGCCACCAGTGACTCAAGCGACGGGAGAGCTTTCTTT. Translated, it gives CATSDSSDGRAFF.

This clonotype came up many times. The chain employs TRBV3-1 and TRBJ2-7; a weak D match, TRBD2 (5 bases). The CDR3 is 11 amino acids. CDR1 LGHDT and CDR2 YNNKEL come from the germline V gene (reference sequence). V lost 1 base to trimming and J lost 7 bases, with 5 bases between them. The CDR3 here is CASSQAGEQYF. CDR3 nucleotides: TGTGCCAGCAGCCAAGCGGGGGAGCAGTACTTC.

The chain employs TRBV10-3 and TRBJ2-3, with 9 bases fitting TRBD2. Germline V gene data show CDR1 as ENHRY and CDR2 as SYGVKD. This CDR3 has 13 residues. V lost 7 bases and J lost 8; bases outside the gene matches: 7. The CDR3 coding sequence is TGTGCCATCACCGGACTAGCGAGTGGTACGCAGTATTTT. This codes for CAITGLASGTQYF.

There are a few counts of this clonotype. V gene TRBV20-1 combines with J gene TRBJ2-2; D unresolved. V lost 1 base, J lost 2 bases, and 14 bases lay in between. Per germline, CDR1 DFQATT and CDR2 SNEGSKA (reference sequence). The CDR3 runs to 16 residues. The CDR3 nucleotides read TGCAGTGCTAGAGCCCGGGCCGATCTTAACACCGGGGAGCTGTTTTTT. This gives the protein CSARARADLNTGELFF.

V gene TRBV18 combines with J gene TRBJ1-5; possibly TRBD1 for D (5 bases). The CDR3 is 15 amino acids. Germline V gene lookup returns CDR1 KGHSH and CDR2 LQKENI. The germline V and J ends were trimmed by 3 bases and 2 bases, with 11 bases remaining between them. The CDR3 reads CASSPPGHRNQPQHF. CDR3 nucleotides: TGTGCCAGCTCACCCCCCGGACACCGCAATCAGCCCCAGCATTTT.

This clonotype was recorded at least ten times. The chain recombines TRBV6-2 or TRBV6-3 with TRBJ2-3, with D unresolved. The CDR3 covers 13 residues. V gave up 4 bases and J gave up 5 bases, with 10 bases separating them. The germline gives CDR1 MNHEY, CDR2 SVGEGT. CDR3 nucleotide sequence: TGTGCCAGCAGTTCCCCGGTCCGAGATACGCAGTATTTT. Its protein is CASSSPVRDTQYF.

The CDR3 nucleotides are TGTGCCAGCAGCCGATGGGACAGCAAGCGTAGCAATCAGCCCCAGCATTTT. Its translation: CASSRWDSKRSNQPQHF. V gene TRBV12-3 or TRBV12-4 combines with J gene TRBJ1-5, with TRBD1 matching 7 bases. J lost 0 bases, V lost 6 bases, and 11 bases had no gene match. The CDR3 totals 17 residues.

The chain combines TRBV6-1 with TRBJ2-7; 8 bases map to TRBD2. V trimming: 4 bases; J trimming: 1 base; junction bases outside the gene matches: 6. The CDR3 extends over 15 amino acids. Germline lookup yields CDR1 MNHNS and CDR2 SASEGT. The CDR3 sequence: CASSAQRGISYEQYF. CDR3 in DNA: TGTGCCAGCAGTGCCCAGCGGGGGATTTCCTACGAGCAGTACTTC.

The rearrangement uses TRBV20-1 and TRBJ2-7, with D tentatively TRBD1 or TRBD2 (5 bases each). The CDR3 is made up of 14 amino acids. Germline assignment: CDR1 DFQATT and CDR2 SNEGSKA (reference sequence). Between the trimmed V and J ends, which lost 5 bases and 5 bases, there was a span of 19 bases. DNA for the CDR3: TGCAGTGCTCAGGGACCCACGTTTTGGGACGAGCAGTACTTC. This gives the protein CSAQGPTFWDEQYF.

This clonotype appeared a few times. In DNA form, the CDR3 reads TGTGCCAGCAGTTTCCGTCCCGGCGATGGCTACACCTTC. Encoded protein: CASSFRPGDGYTF. This chain joins TRBV12-3 or TRBV12-4 and TRBJ1-2; D is unclear. The CDR3 covers 13 residues. Trimming pared 3 bases from V and 6 bases from J, leaving 11 bases between.

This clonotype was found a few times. CDR3 in DNA: TGTGCCATCAGTGAGTCGGTACAGGGCCATTCACCCCTCCACTTT. This encodes CAISESVQGHSPLHF. The V gene is TRBV10-3, the J gene TRBJ1-6, with D perhaps TRBD1 (6 bases). This CDR3 is built from 15 residues. V lost 0 bases and J lost 8, with 11 bases in between. CDR1 and CDR2 (germline): ENHRY, SYGVKD.

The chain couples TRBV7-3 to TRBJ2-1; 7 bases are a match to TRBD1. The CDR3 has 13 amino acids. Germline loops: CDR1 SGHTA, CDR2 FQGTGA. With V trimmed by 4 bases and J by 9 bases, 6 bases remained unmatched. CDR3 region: CASSSDRAGEQFF. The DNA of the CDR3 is TGTGCCAGCAGCTCCGACAGGGCTGGTGAGCAGTTCTTC.

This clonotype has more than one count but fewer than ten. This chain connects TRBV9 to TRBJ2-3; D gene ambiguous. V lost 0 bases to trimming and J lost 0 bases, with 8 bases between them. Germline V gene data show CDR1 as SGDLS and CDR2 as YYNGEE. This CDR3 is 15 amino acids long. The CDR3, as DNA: TGTGCCAGCAGCGTAGCCCCAGCTAGCACAGATACGCAGTATTTT. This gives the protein CASSVAPASTDTQYF.

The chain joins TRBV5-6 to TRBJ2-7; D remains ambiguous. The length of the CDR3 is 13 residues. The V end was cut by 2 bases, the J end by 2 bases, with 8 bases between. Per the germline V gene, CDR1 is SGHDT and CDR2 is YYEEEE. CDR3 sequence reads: CASSLEPTYEQYF. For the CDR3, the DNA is TGTGCCAGCAGCTTAGAACCGACCTACGAGCAGTACTTC.

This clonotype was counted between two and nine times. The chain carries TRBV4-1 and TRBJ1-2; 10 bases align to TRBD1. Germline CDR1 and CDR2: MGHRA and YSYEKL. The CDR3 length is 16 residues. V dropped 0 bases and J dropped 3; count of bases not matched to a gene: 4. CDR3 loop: CASSQETGGAYYGYTF. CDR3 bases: TGCGCCAGCAGCCAAGAGACAGGGGGCGCCTACTATGGCTACACCTTC.

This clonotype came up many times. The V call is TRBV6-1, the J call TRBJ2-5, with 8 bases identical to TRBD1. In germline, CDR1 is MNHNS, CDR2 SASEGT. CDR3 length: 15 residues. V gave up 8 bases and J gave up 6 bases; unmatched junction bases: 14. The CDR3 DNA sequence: TGTGCCAGCGGGTCGACAGGGGTCTCAGGGCAGACCCAGTACTTC. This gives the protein CASGSTGVSGQTQYF.

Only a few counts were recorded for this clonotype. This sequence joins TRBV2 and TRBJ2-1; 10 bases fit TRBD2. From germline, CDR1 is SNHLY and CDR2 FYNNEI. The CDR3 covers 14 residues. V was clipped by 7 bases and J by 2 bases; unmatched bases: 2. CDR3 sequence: CASKTSGTYNEQFF. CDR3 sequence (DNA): TGTGCCAGCAAAACTAGCGGGACCTACAATGAGCAGTTCTTC.

The CDR3 region has the DNA TGTGCCAGCAGTTTACCCCTAGCGGGAGGGAGGACCGGGGAGCTGTTTTTT. Translation: CASSLPLAGGRTGELFF. The gene calls are TRBV6-8 and TRBJ2-2; 12 bases map to TRBD2. The germline CDR1 and CDR2 sequences are MNHGY and SAAAGT. The CDR3 length is 17 residues. J was trimmed by 5 bases and V by 4 bases; bases with no gene match: 8.

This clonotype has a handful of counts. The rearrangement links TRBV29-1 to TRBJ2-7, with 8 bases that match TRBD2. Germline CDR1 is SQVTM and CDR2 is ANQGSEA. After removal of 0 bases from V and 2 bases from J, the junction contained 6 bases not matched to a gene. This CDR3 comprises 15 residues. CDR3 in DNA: TGCAGCGTTGAAGATCTGGCGGGAGGAACCTACGAGCAGTACTTC. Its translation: CSVEDLAGGTYEQYF.

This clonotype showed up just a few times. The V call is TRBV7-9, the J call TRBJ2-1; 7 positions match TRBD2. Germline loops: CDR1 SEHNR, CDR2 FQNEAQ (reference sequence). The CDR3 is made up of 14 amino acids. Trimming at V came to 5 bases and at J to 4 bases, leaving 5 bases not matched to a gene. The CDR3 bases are TGTGCCAGCAGCGTTTCTAGCGGATACAATGAGCAGTTCTTC. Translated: CASSVSSGYNEQFF. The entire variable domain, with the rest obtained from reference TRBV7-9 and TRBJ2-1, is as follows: DTGVSQNPRHKITKRGQNVTFRCDPISEHNRLYWYRQTLGQGPEFLTYFQNEAQLEKSRLLSDRFSAERPKGSFSTLEIQRTEQGDSAMYLCASSVSSGYNEQFFGPGTRLTVL.

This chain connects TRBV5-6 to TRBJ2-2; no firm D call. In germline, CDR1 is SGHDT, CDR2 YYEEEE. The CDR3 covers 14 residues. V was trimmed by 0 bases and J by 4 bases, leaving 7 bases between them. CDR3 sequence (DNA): TGTGCCAGCAGCTTGGTCAGTGGCACCGGGGAGCTGTTTTTT. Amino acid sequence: CASSLVSGTGELFF.

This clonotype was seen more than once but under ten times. The CDR3 DNA is TGCGCCAGCAGCTTGAGTGGATCCTCTGGAAACACCATATATTTT. Translation gives CASSLSGSSGNTIYF. The chain carries TRBV5-1 and TRBJ1-3; D not resolved. V was cut by 1 base and J by 0 bases, with 8 bases left in between. This CDR3 spans 15 amino acids. Germline V gene data show CDR1 as SGHRS and CDR2 as YFSETQ.

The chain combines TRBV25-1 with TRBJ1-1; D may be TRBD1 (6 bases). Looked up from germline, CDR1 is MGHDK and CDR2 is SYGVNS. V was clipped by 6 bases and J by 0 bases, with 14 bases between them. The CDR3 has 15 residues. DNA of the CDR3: TGTGCCAGCAGAAAGCCAGGGGTAATGAACACTGAAGCTTTCTTT. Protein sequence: CASRKPGVMNTEAFF. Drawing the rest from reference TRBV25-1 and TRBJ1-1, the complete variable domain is EADIYQTPRYLVIGTGKKITLECSQTMGHDKMYWYQQDPGMELHLIHYSYGVNSTEKGDLSSESTVSRIRTEHFPLTLESARPSHTSQYLCASRKPGVMNTEAFFGQGTRLTVV.

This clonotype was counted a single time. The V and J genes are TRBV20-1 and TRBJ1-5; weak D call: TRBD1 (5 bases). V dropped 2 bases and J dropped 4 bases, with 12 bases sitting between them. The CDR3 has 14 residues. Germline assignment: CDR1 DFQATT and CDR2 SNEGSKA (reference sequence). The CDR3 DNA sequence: TGCAGTGCTAGACAGGCGGCAGGGAATCAGCCCCAGCATTTT. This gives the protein CSARQAAGNQPQHF.

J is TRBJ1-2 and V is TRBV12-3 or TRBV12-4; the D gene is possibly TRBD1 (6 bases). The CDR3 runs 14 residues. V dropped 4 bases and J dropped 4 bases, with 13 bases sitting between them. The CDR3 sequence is CASSSGGRLYGYTF. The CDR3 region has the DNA TGTGCCAGCAGTTCTGGGGGGCGTCTCTATGGCTACACCTTC.